The 4 T cell receptor beta chains in this list originate from one sample, sequenced in a study of T cell repertoires in cytomegalovirus infection. Each CDR3 protein is one row after TCRdb ran MiXCR on the reads. The sample has about 740,000 distinct CDR3 sequences, less than 40% seen once; the top ten hold around 2.6%. Sequencing used PBMCs. The receptors stem from a human donor in good health (CMV status not recorded). Some clones in this sample may be carry-over from other donors' samples.

The chain uses TRBV20-1 and TRBJ2-7, with a possible D match to TRBD1 (6 bases). Germline assignment: CDR1 DFQATT and CDR2 SNEGSKA (reference sequence). V was pared by 0 bases and J by 8 bases, with 23 bases between. The length of the CDR3 is 16 residues. CDR3 residues: CSAREGQTNHPMQQYF. In nucleotides, the CDR3 is TGCAGTGCTAGAGAAGGACAGACCAACCACCCTATGCAGCAGTACTTC.

This clonotype was picked up many times. The CDR3 loop reads CASSSGTSGTNTDTQYF. In DNA, the CDR3 is TGTGCCAGCAGCTCTGGGACTAGCGGGACGAACACAGATACGCAGTATTTT. The rearrangement uses TRBV7-8 and TRBJ2-3; 13 bases align to TRBD2. Germline values: CDR1 SGHVS, CDR2 FQNEAQ. V shed 4 bases and J 2 bases; nucleotides not matched to a gene: 6. This CDR3 contains 17 residues.

This clonotype came up many times. The J gene is TRBJ2-1, the V gene TRBV6-1; D uncertain. There are 16 residues in the CDR3. The V end was cut by 3 bases, the J end by 0 bases, with 12 bases between. In germline, CDR1 is MNHNS, CDR2 SASEGT. The CDR3: CASSDEHSVSYNEQFF. The CDR3 DNA reads TGTGCCAGCAGTGACGAACATAGTGTCTCCTACAATGAGCAGTTCTTC.

There are a few counts of this clonotype. V and J are TRBV12-3 or TRBV12-4 and TRBJ2-7; 7 positions agree with TRBD1. After removal of 2 bases from V and 6 bases from J, the junction contained 10 bases not matched to a gene. This CDR3 contains 15 residues. The CDR3 DNA sequence: TGTGCCAGCAGTTTAACAGGGGCCCAAACCGGCGAGCAGTACTTC. It is translated as CASSLTGAQTGEQYF.